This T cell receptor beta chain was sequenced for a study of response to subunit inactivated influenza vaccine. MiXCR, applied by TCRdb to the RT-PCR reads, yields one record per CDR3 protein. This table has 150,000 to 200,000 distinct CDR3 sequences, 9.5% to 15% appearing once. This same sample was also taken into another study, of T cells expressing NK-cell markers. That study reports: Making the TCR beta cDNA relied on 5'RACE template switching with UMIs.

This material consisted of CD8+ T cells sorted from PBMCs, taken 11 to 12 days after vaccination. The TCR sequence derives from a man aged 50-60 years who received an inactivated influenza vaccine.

Here the CDR3 DNA reads TGTGCCAGCAGTTACTCGATGGCCTACGAGCAGTACTTC. This encodes CASSYSMAYEQYF. The genes are TRBV6-2 or TRBV6-3 and TRBJ2-7; the D is unclear. Looked up from germline, CDR1 is MNHEY and CDR2 is SVGEGT. The length of the CDR3 is 13 residues. V gave up 0 bases and J gave up 2 bases, with 5 bases separating them.